The text below deals with one T cell receptor beta chain. The antigen it recognizes is unknown. No base quality values were provided; no much bigger clone lies one nucleotide off. Including cysteine and phenylalanine, the CDR3 has 14 amino acids. The retained sequence is limited to the CDR3, 42 bases, with the frame set at the first base. Germline trimming: 5 bases from V, 5 bases from J; junction bases outside gene matches: 2. The germline V gene yields SGHAT for CDR1 and FQNNGV for CDR2. The data stem from a study of T cell changes during pregnancy in multiple sclerosis (dated by TCRdb to 2018 to 2020). About the study as a whole: The study examined how the T cell repertoire changed over the course of pregnancy in women with multiple sclerosis.

The library was obtained by the immunoSEQ multiplex PCR assay. In its TCRdb copy, this immuneACCESS table keeps in-frame sequences only and misses some clones. Where compared with another copy, unresolved V genes explain less than half of these, and the others have no known cause. This sample gives tens of thousands of clones in total; about 90% of them show up just once. Approximately 0.45% of the sample belongs to the ten largest clones. Sequenced here: CD4+ T cells from peripheral blood mononuclear cells, sampled after pregnancy. This sequence was found in a female donor with multiple sclerosis, enrolled in a pregnancy study. Recombination joined TRBV11-2 with TRBJ2-5; 13 central nucleotides agree with TRBD2. At the DNA level, the sequence is TGTGCCAGCAGCCGGACTAGCGGGGGTGAGACCCAGTACTTC. This yields the protein CASSRTSGGETQYF.